Presented here are 14 T cell receptor beta chains from one specimen sequenced in a study of cytomegalovirus exposure and HLA in healthy donors. Measured with immunoSEQ multiplex PCR; TCRdb has only the in-frame clones, and not every one. The sample has about 150,000 clones, 70% to 90% seen once. Material for sequencing was PBMCs. All receptors derive from a human donor in good health.

The chain uses TRBV6-5 and TRBJ1-2; 10 bases align to TRBD1. V dropped 9 bases and J dropped 7; count of bases not matched to a gene: 5. The CDR3 sequence is 12 residues long. Germline CDR1 reads MNHEY; CDR2 reads SVGAGI. CDR3 nucleotide sequence: TGTGCCAGTCACCGGGACAGGGGTGGCTACACCTTC. This codes for CASHRDRGGYTF.

V usage is TRBV18 and J usage is TRBJ1-1; D perhaps matches TRBD1 (5 bases). V was cut by 1 base and J by 6 bases, with 12 bases left in between. Germline V gene data show CDR1 as KGHSH and CDR2 as LQKENI. The CDR3 contains 14 residues. CDR3 sequence: CASSPLREGAEAFF. The CDR3 bases are TGTGCCAGCTCACCACTCAGGGAGGGCGCTGAAGCTTTCTTT.

The chain couples TRBV5-5 to TRBJ2-2, with 8 bases matching TRBD1. With 1 base clipped from V and 4 bases from J, the junction kept 3 bases outside the gene matches. Germline CDR1 and CDR2: SGHKS and YYEKEE (reference sequence). CDR3 length: 15 residues. The CDR3 region is CASSLLTGVTGELFF. CDR3 DNA: TGTGCCAGCAGCTTGTTGACAGGGGTCACCGGGGAGCTGTTTTTT.

This clone was detected once. The chain carries TRBV6-1 and TRBJ1-5, with D uncertain. Germline V gene sequence: CDR1 MNHNS, CDR2 SASEGT. This CDR3 contains 13 residues. V lost 7 bases to trimming and J lost 6 bases, with 13 bases between them. The CDR3 DNA reads as TGTGCCAGCAATCGGGAGCTCTTTCAGCCCCAGCATTTT. It yields the protein CASNRELFQPQHF.

This sequence joins TRBV6-5 and TRBJ1-1; D is perhaps TRBD1 (5 bases). Germline V gene sequence: CDR1 MNHEY, CDR2 SVGAGI. This CDR3 spans 15 amino acids. V was clipped by 0 bases and J by 2 bases, with 10 bases between them. This CDR3 is CASSYSIGANTEAFF. CDR3 nucleotides: TGTGCCAGCAGTTACTCGATTGGGGCAAACACTGAAGCTTTCTTT.

The gene calls are TRBV11-3 and TRBJ2-7; TRBD2 is a possible D gene (5 bases). CDR3 length: 12 amino acids. Germline V gene lookup returns CDR1 SGHNT and CDR2 YENEEA. Trimming removed 0 bases from V and 6 bases from J, with 6 bases in between. The DNA for the CDR3 is TGTGCCAGCAGCTTAGATCGGGGCGAGCAGTACTTC. Translation gives CASSLDRGEQYF.

V gene TRBV19 combines with J gene TRBJ1-2; 8 nucleotides match TRBD1. Germline CDR1 LNHDA, CDR2 SQIVND (reference sequence). V gave up 4 bases and J gave up 6 bases; unmatched junction bases: 10. The CDR3 has 15 amino acids. CDR3 nucleotide sequence: TGTGCCAGTAGTACACCCTCGACAGGGGAGCATGGCTACACCTTC. It specifies CASSTPSTGEHGYTF.

The rearrangement uses TRBV7-9 and TRBJ2-7, with 9 bases aligning to TRBD2. V lost 5 bases and J lost 3; bases outside the gene matches: 8. Germline V CDR1 and CDR2: SEHNR, FQNEAQ (reference sequence). The CDR3 length is 15 residues. CDR3 amino acids: CASSPSGGWLYEQYF. In DNA form, the CDR3 reads TGTGCCAGCAGCCCGAGCGGGGGGTGGCTCTACGAGCAGTACTTC.

The rearrangement links TRBV4-1 to TRBJ2-5, with 11 bases matching TRBD2. With V trimmed by 3 bases and J by 5 bases, 11 bases remained unmatched. This CDR3 region has 17 residues. The germline V gene encodes CDR1 MGHRA and CDR2 YSYEKL. CDR3 protein: CASSQSLAGGFSETQYF. The CDR3 region has the DNA TGCGCCAGCAGCCAGTCTCTAGCGGGGGGTTTTTCGGAGACCCAGTACTTC.

This clone turned up a few times. The chain combines TRBV5-1 with TRBJ2-1, with a possible D match to TRBD2 (6 bases). CDR3 length: 15 residues. Germline values: CDR1 SGHRS, CDR2 YFSETQ. V dropped 0 bases and J dropped 4 bases, with 11 bases sitting between them. CDR3 DNA: TGCGCCAGCAGCTTGGTTAGCGGCATTTACAATGAGCAGTTCTTC. The encoded protein is CASSLVSGIYNEQFF.

This clone has a handful of counts. The rearrangement uses TRBV25-1 and TRBJ1-2; D is possibly TRBD1 (6 bases). CDR1 is MGHDK and CDR2 is SYGVNS in the germline V gene. CDR3 length: 13 residues. V was shortened by 3 bases and J by 6 bases, with 11 bases between the two germline ends. The CDR3 region is CASSDTGIDGYTF. Here the CDR3 DNA reads TGTGCCAGCAGTGATACAGGGATCGATGGCTACACCTTC.

The V call is TRBV14, the J call TRBJ1-1; D is possibly TRBD1 (6 bases). CDR1 and CDR2 (germline): SGHDN, FVKESK. The V end lost 1 base, the J end lost 5 bases, and 14 bases lay between the germline ends. The CDR3 is 15 residues long. In nucleotides, the CDR3 is TGTGCCAGCAGCCAAGGAGGCCATCAGGGGACTGAAGCTTTCTTT. Translation gives CASSQGGHQGTEAFF.

There are a few counts of this clone. V and J are TRBV6-4 and TRBJ1-1; TRBD1 is a possible D gene (5 bases). V gave up 6 bases and J gave up 5 bases, with 13 bases separating them. CDR1 is MRHNA and CDR2 is SNTAGT in the germline V gene. The CDR3 sequence is 13 residues long. CDR3 sequence reads: CASSVGGETEAFF. The CDR3 DNA follows: TGTGCCAGCAGCGTCGGGGGAGAAACTGAAGCTTTCTTT.

The V and J genes are TRBV6-5 and TRBJ2-1; 8 nucleotides match TRBD1. Germline CDR1 MNHEY, CDR2 SVGAGI. The CDR3 spans 15 residues. The ends lost 3 bases at V and 5 bases at J; junction bases unmatched: 6. CDR3 protein: CASSYTGQANNEQFF. CDR3 nucleotides: TGTGCCAGCAGTTATACGGGACAGGCAAACAATGAGCAGTTCTTC.